A single sample is the source of the 14 T cell receptor beta chains below, sequenced in a study of shared clonotypes between healthy human individuals. Assay used: immunoSEQ multiplex PCR; TCRdb lists only in-frame clones, some missing. The repertoire holds fewer than 3 million clones, with 85% to 95% as singletons. Sequences were obtained from naive CD4+ T cells from PBMCs. Subset meaning: CD45RA+ positively selected. The receptors derive from a man aged 18 to 29 in good health. Some clones in this sample may be carry-over from other donors' samples.

The V gene is TRBV7-9, the J gene TRBJ2-2; D ambiguous. This CDR3 is 13 amino acids long. The germline V gene has CDR1 SEHNR and CDR2 FQNEAQ (reference sequence). Trimming removed 10 bases at V and 0 bases at J, with 9 bases between. The CDR3 nucleotides are TGTGCCAACGGATGGGCGAACACCGGGGAGCTGTTTTTT. It codes for CANGWANTGELFF.

The rearrangement uses TRBV6-1 and TRBJ2-1; D is possibly TRBD1 or TRBD2 (5 bases each). The CDR3 length is 15 residues. Germline V gives CDR1 MNHNS, CDR2 SASEGT. V shed 6 bases and J shed 5 bases, with 17 bases lying between them. The CDR3, as DNA: TGTGCCAGCAGCTCTGGCCGGGGCGGTAACAATGAGCAGTTCTTC. Translating gives CASSSGRGGNNEQFF.

This sequence joins TRBV11-2 and TRBJ2-6, with D hard to call. V was cut by 0 bases and J by 4 bases, with 13 bases left in between. This CDR3 region has 17 residues. The germline CDR1 and CDR2 sequences are SGHAT and FQNNGV. CDR3 sequence (DNA): TGTGCCAGCAGCTTAGACATCTTCTACACAGGGGCCAACGTCCTGACTTTC. Protein product: CASSLDIFYTGANVLTF.

The chain joins TRBV5-1 to TRBJ2-7; TRBD2 aligns across 9 bases. CDR1 is SGHRS, CDR2 YFSETQ, per germline. J lost 2 bases, V lost 0 bases, and 6 bases had no gene match. The CDR3 spans 16 residues. CDR3 amino acids: CASSLAASGEPYEQYF. The CDR3 DNA is TGCGCCAGCAGCTTGGCGGCTAGCGGGGAACCCTACGAGCAGTACTTC.

The gene calls are TRBV7-9 and TRBJ1-1; D gene ambiguous. The CDR3 sequence is 13 residues long. Germline V gives CDR1 SEHNR, CDR2 FQNEAQ (reference sequence). V was cut by 5 bases and J by 1 base, with 8 bases left in between. The CDR3 spells CASSPYGNTEAFF. The CDR3 bases are TGTGCCAGCAGCCCCTATGGGAACACTGAAGCTTTCTTT.

Only one count was recorded for this clone. The chain joins TRBV19 to TRBJ1-2; 7 nucleotides agree with TRBD1. This CDR3 contains 14 residues. Per the germline V gene, CDR1 is LNHDA and CDR2 is SQIVND (reference sequence). J was trimmed by 8 bases and V by 7 bases; bases with no gene match: 13. This CDR3 is CASISLGDSPGYTF. CDR3 sequence (DNA): TGTGCCAGTATAAGCCTGGGGGACAGCCCGGGCTACACCTTC. Full variable domain (missing parts from reference TRBV19 and TRBJ1-2): DGGITQSPKYLFRKEGQNVTLSCEQNLNHDAMYWYRQDPGQGLRLIYYSQIVNDFQKGDIAEGYSVSREKKESFPLTVTSAQKNPTAFYLCASISLGDSPGYTFGSGTRLTVV.

This chain uses TRBV6-1 with TRBJ2-7; TRBD1 matches 9 bases. The J segment lost 5 bases and the V segment lost 7 bases, leaving 12 bases of the junction unmatched. Germline V CDR1 and CDR2: MNHNS, SASEGT. The CDR3 is 15 amino acids. The DNA of the CDR3 is TGTGCCAGCACTCAGTCCGGGACAGGGAACCACGAGCAGTACTTC. Translated, it gives CASTQSGTGNHEQYF.

The J gene is TRBJ2-7, the V gene TRBV7-6; 7 bases agree with TRBD2. The V gene end was trimmed by 4 bases and the J gene end by 5 bases; junction bases not matched to a gene: 11. The CDR3 is 15 amino acids. CDR1 and CDR2 (germline): SGHVS, FNYEAQ. CDR3: CASSSPRAGEHEQYF. The CDR3 DNA reads TGTGCCAGCAGCTCCCCTAGGGCGGGAGAGCACGAGCAGTACTTC. The full variable domain, its missing parts supplied by reference TRBV7-6 and TRBJ2-7, is GAGVSQSPRYKVTKRGQDVALRCDPISGHVSLYWYRQALGQGPEFLTYFNYEAQQDKSGLPNDRFSAERPEGSISTLTIQRTEQRDSAMYRCASSSPRAGEHEQYFGPGTRLTVT.

The genes are TRBV5-1 and TRBJ1-1; 7 nucleotides agree with TRBD1. The CDR3 runs 15 residues. Germline V gene lookup returns CDR1 SGHRS and CDR2 YFSETQ. The ends lost 4 bases at V and 4 bases at J; junction bases unmatched: 10. The CDR3 loop is CASSTPGQAGTEAFF. CDR3 in DNA: TGCGCCAGCAGCACTCCCGGACAGGCCGGCACTGAAGCTTTCTTT. The full variable domain, its missing parts supplied by reference TRBV5-1 and TRBJ1-1, is KAGVTQTPRYLIKTRGQQVTLSCSPISGHRSVSWYQQTPGQGLQFLFEYFSETQRNKGNFPGRFSGRQFSNSRSEMNVSTLELGDSALYLCASSTPGQAGTEAFFGQGTRLTVV.

This chain uses TRBV28 with TRBJ2-7; D possibly corresponds to TRBD1 (6 bases). From germline, CDR1 is MDHEN and CDR2 SYDVKM. The CDR3 is made up of 13 amino acids. V gave up 5 bases and J gave up 2 bases, with 10 bases separating them. CDR3 DNA: TGTGCCAGCAGTCGACAGGCTACCTACGAGCAGTACTTC. Translation gives CASSRQATYEQYF.

The chain joins TRBV5-1 to TRBJ1-2, with TRBD1 matching 7 bases. This CDR3 region has 14 residues. V was pared by 1 base and J by 4 bases, with 4 bases of the junction left unmatched. CDR1 is SGHRS, CDR2 YFSETQ, per germline. CDR3 in DNA: TGCGCCAGCAGCTTGACGCGACAGGGCTATGGCTACACCTTC. Translated, it gives CASSLTRQGYGYTF.

This clone was counted once. The same CDR3 arises from other DNA sequences in this sample as well. The chain employs TRBV28 and TRBJ2-1; D is unclear. Trimming pared 5 bases from V and 0 bases from J, leaving 8 bases between. Per germline, CDR1 MDHEN and CDR2 SYDVKM. This CDR3 has 14 amino acids. Written as DNA, the CDR3 is TGTGCCAGCAGTCCCTCCGGCTCCTACAATGAGCAGTTCTTC. Amino acids: CASSPSGSYNEQFF. The whole variable domain, filled in from reference TRBV28 and TRBJ2-1, reads DVKVTQSSRYLVKRTGEKVFLECVQDMDHENMFWYRQDPGLGLRLIYFSYDVKMKEKGDIPEGYSVSREKKERFSLILESASTNQTSMYLCASSPSGSYNEQFFGPGTRLTVL.

The chain is built from TRBV6-1 and TRBJ2-7; 7 bases fit TRBD1. The V and J ends lost 6 bases and 1 base, in that order; junction bases with no gene match: 9. CDR1 and CDR2 (germline): MNHNS, SASEGT. The CDR3 is 15 amino acids. Written as DNA, the CDR3 is TGTGCCAGCAGACCTCTACGGGACAGTTCCTACGAGCAGTACTTC. Its protein product is CASRPLRDSSYEQYF.

The chain combines TRBV6-4 with TRBJ2-5; 8 nucleotides line up with TRBD2. Germline CDR1 and CDR2: MRHNA and SNTAGT. J gave up 5 bases and V 4 bases, and 9 bases lay outside the gene matches. This CDR3 region has 15 residues. In nucleotides, the CDR3 is TGTGCCAGCAGTGGGGAAGCGGGAGTAATGGAGACCCAGTACTTC. Its translation is CASSGEAGVMETQYF.